The 5 T cell receptor beta chains in this list originate from one sample, sequenced in a study of monozygotic twins with inflammatory bowel disease (dated by TCRdb to the late 2010s). The method behind the library was 5' RACE. Sequenced on an Illumina HiSeq 2500. Based on TCRdb reprocessing of the reads, there is one entry per CDR3 protein sequence, and DNA is missing. For this sample, the table gives 150,000 to 200,000 distinct CDR3 sequences. The leading ten clones occupy approximately 3% of the sample. Sequenced material: blood. The receptor source for this set is a human donor with ulcerative colitis or Crohn's disease, or a healthy co-twin of an affected twin (not recorded which).

The chain links TRBV9 to TRBJ2-1. Germline V lookup: CDR1 SGDLS, CDR2 YYNGEE. The CDR3 contains 14 residues. CDR3: CASSVGSSANEQFF.

This chain connects TRBV4-3 to TRBJ2-1; TCRdb picks TRBD2, but there is no DNA to check that call. Germline V gene lookup returns CDR1 LGHNA and CDR2 YSLEER. The CDR3 runs 16 residues. The CDR3 protein is CASSPALAGVNNEQFF.

The J gene is TRBJ2-7, the V gene TRBV19. This CDR3 region has 14 residues. From germline, CDR1 is LNHDA and CDR2 SQIVND (reference sequence). The CDR3 loop is CASCQDRLQNEQYF.

The V gene is TRBV20-1, the J gene TRBJ2-2; TCRdb's D gene call, TRBD2, goes unchecked for lack of DNA. Germline CDR1 is DFQATT and CDR2 is SNEGSKA (reference sequence). This CDR3 contains 13 residues. CDR3 sequence reads: CSARDGGRTEKFF.

V and J are TRBV5-1 and TRBJ1-3. Germline values: CDR1 SGHRS, CDR2 YFSETQ. The CDR3 has 16 amino acids. This chain's CDR3 is CASSLDPGTSGNTIYF.